This note documents a single T cell receptor beta chain sequence. Its cognate antigen is unknown. The CDR3 is 12 amino acids. Trimming shortened V by 4 bases and J by 8 bases, and 11 bases separated the two germline ends. This record comes from a study of Ad26.COV2.S vaccination and SARS-CoV-2 variants. Findings of the study overall: Reportedly, after vaccination the spike-specific CD8+ and CD4+ T cell responses displayed substantial breadth. Ad26.COV2.S recipients had broader spike-specific TCRs (P = 0.0014).

Treatment given: approximately 18 received Ad26.COV2.S at low or high dose, single or two shots; roughly 5 received placebo; per-sample allocation not given. Samples analyzed were those drawn on day 63 after the first vaccine or placebo injection. Boston provided a donor who was an adult aged 18-55 years. TCRdb's table, derived via immunoSEQ multiplex PCR, lists solely in-frame clones and lacks some. The sample includes under 600,000 clones, about 89% of them seen just once. The receptor's source is a person between 18 and 65 years old who received the Ad26.COV2.S COVID-19 vaccine or a placebo. The sample here was peripheral blood, taken in a trial of Ad26.COV2.S vaccine versus placebo. The chain combines TRBV12-3 or TRBV12-4 with TRBJ1-1, with D hard to call. The CDR3 DNA follows: TGTGCCAGCAGTTCGCAGGCGCCCGAAGCTTTCTTT. Protein product: CASSSQAPEAFF.